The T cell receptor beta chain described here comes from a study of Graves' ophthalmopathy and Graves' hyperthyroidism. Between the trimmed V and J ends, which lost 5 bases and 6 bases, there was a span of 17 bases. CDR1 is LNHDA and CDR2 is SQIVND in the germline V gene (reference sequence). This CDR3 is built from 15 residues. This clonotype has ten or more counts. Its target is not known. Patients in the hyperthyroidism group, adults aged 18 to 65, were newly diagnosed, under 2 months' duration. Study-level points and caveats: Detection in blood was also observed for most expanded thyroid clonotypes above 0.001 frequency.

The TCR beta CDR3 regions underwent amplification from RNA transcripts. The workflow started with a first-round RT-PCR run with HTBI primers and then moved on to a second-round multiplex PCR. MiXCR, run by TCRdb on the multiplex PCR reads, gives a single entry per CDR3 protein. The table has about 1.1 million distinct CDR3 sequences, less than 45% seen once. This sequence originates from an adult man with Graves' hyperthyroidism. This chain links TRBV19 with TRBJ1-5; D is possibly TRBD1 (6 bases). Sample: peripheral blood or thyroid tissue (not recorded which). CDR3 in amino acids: CASSATGKFFQPQHF. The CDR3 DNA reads TGTGCCAGTAGTGCAACAGGGAAGTTTTTTCAGCCCCAGCATTTT.